This TCR beta chain came from a study of cytotoxic CD8 clonotypes in ibrutinib-treated CLL. Study conclusions and caveats: Rare overall, public clonotypes shrank or held steady under therapy.

Notes on this clone: What it recognizes is unknown.

V was clipped by 6 bases and J by 5 bases; unmatched bases: 6. The CDR3 is 13 amino acids. CDR1 and CDR2 (germline): SGHTA, FQGNSA. Sequencing was performed with immunoSEQ multiplex PCR; in TCRdb, only in-frame clones are kept and a portion is missing. The table includes 120,000 to 150,000 clones, about 91% detected once. The chain carries TRBV7-2 and TRBJ1-2, with TRBD1 matching 7 bases. This sample comprised PBMCs, obtained after 12 months of ibrutinib treatment. The clonotype was recovered from a human donor with chronic lymphocytic leukemia. The CDR3, as DNA: TGTGCCAGCAGACTAACAGGGGATTATGGCTACACCTTC. Translation: CASRLTGDYGYTF.